Shown below are 27 T cell receptor beta chains from a single sample sequenced in a study of cytomegalovirus exposure and HLA in healthy donors. Primers included in the PCR were 60 Vbeta and 13 Jbeta primers. Clones were sequenced by immunoSEQ multiplex PCR, and TCRdb holds only the in-frame ones, with some missing. The specimen's table records some 200,000 clones. Sequencing was carried out using PBMCs. The origin of the receptors is a girl aged 2-10 years in good health and CMV-seropositive.

V usage is TRBV7-3 and J usage is TRBJ2-3; 12 nucleotides line up with TRBD2. CDR3 length equals 15 residues. Germline assignment: CDR1 SGHTA and CDR2 FQGTGA. With 8 bases clipped from V and 5 bases from J, the junction kept 8 bases outside the gene matches. CDR3 in amino acids: CASSLAGGAVDTQYF. The CDR3 DNA sequence: TGTGCCAGCTCTCTAGCGGGAGGGGCGGTAGATACGCAGTATTTT.

This chain joins TRBV19 and TRBJ2-4; 8 positions agree with TRBD1. V was pared by 6 bases and J by 6 bases, with 7 bases of the junction left unmatched. Germline V gives CDR1 LNHDA, CDR2 SQIVND (reference sequence). There are 14 residues in the CDR3. Written as DNA, the CDR3 is TGTGCCAGTAGACGGACAGGGACAGGAAACATTCAGTACTTC. Translation: CASRRTGTGNIQYF.

J is TRBJ2-1 and V is TRBV7-2; TRBD1 aligns across 8 bases. Germline lookup yields CDR1 SGHTA and CDR2 FQGNSA. This CDR3 has 16 amino acids. The J segment lost 6 bases and the V segment lost 5 bases, leaving 12 bases of the junction unmatched. The CDR3 here is CASSQRRGRAFNEQFF. The CDR3 region has the DNA TGTGCCAGCAGCCAGCGCAGGGGGCGGGCGTTCAATGAGCAGTTCTTC.

CDR3 region: CASSFLGQESGELFF. The CDR3 nucleotides read TGTGCCAGCAGCTTCTTGGGACAGGAGTCCGGGGAGCTGTTTTTT. The V call is TRBV7-3, the J call TRBJ2-2, with 8 bases that match TRBD1. After removal of 3 bases from V and 6 bases from J, the junction contained 6 bases not matched to a gene. Germline-derived CDR1 and CDR2 are SGHTA and FQGTGA. This CDR3 is built from 15 residues. Full variable domain (rest looked up from reference TRBV7-3 and TRBJ2-2): GAGVSQTPSNKVTEKGKYVELRCDPISGHTALYWYRQSLGQGPEFLIYFQGTGAADDSGLPNDRFFAVRPEGSVSTLKIQRTERGDSAVYLCASSFLGQESGELFFGEGSRLTVL.

The chain uses TRBV30 and TRBJ1-6, with D possibly TRBD1 on 5 matching bases. Germline CDR1 and CDR2: GTSNPN and SVGIG (reference sequence). The CDR3 spans 11 residues. V was trimmed by 5 bases and J by 14 bases, leaving 13 bases between them. The CDR3: CAWASGVALHF. Written as DNA, the CDR3 is TGTGCCTGGGCCTCGGGGGTGGCCCTCCACTTT.

The chain is built from TRBV7-2 and TRBJ1-5; 7 bases are a match to TRBD1. The ends lost 1 base at V and 7 bases at J; junction bases unmatched: 4. Germline CDR1 SGHTA, CDR2 FQGNSA. CDR3 length: 14 residues. CDR3 loop: CASSLEGAGQPQHF. The CDR3 nucleotides read TGTGCCAGCAGCTTAGAGGGGGCAGGGCAGCCCCAGCATTTT.

The chain combines TRBV6-1 with TRBJ1-4, with 8 bases aligning to TRBD1. Looked up from germline, CDR1 is MNHNS and CDR2 is SASEGT. V was pared by 5 bases and J by 8 bases, with 7 bases of the junction left unmatched. This CDR3 is 14 amino acids long. CDR3 in amino acids: CASSTGGGGEKLFF. In DNA form, the CDR3 reads TGTGCCAGCAGTACAGGGGGGGGAGGAGAAAAACTGTTTTTT.

The V gene is TRBV27, the J gene TRBJ1-1; no clear D. Germline CDR1 and CDR2: MNHEY and SMNVEV (reference sequence). Between the trimmed V and J ends, which lost 1 base and 4 bases, there was a span of 16 bases. The CDR3 totals 16 residues. Here the CDR3 DNA reads TGTGCCAGCAGTTTATTTAGTTCCGGTTCGGGCACTGAAGCTTTCTTT. Amino acids: CASSLFSSGSGTEAFF.

In nucleotides, the CDR3 is TGTGCCTGGAGCAGGGAGGGGCCCCAGCATTTT. The encoded protein is CAWSREGPQHF. This chain joins TRBV30 and TRBJ1-5, with a weak D call TRBD1 (5 bases). Germline V lookup: CDR1 GTSNPN, CDR2 SVGIG (reference sequence). CDR3 length: 11 amino acids. With 3 bases removed from V and 9 bases from J, the gap between germline ends came to 9 bases.

V usage is TRBV6-1 and J usage is TRBJ2-7, with D unclear. V was pared by 4 bases and J by 3 bases, with 19 bases between. This CDR3 region has 16 residues. Germline V gene data show CDR1 as MNHNS and CDR2 as SASEGT. Here the CDR3 DNA reads TGTGCCAGCAGTGGCCCTGGCGGAAAGAGAGTCTACGAGCAGTACTTC. This codes for CASSGPGGKRVYEQYF.

The V gene is TRBV10-1, the J gene TRBJ2-3, with D possibly matching TRBD2 (5 bases). Trimming took 4 bases from V and 6 from J, leaving 11 bases between them. The CDR3 has 13 residues. CDR1 is WNHNN, CDR2 SYGVQD, per germline (reference sequence). Here the CDR3 DNA reads TGCGCCAGCAGTGGGACTTATTCCGATACGCAGTATTTT. It yields the protein CASSGTYSDTQYF.

The chain recombines TRBV4-1 with TRBJ2-5; weak D call: TRBD2 (5 bases). CDR3 size: 14 residues. The germline V gene encodes CDR1 MGHRA and CDR2 YSYEKL. Between the trimmed V and J ends, which lost 0 bases and 11 bases, there was a span of 16 bases. As DNA, the CDR3 is TGCGCCAGCAGCCAAGAAAATGCAGTCGGCGGGCAGTACTTC. Its protein product is CASSQENAVGGQYF.

This chain uses TRBV9 with TRBJ1-5; TRBD1 matches at 7 bases. The length of the CDR3 is 14 residues. Germline CDR1 reads SGDLS; CDR2 reads YYNGEE. V lost 4 bases, J lost 4 bases, and 5 bases stayed unmatched. CDR3 loop: CASSSGQLNQPQHF. Written as DNA, the CDR3 is TGTGCCAGCAGCTCGGGACAGCTGAATCAGCCCCAGCATTTT.

J is TRBJ2-1 and V is TRBV18, with 12 bases lining up with TRBD1. The germline V gene encodes CDR1 KGHSH and CDR2 LQKENI. CDR3 size: 17 residues. Trimming removed 1 base from V and 10 bases from J; junction bases left unmatched: 11. The CDR3 sequence is CASSPRGGQGAVWEQFF. In DNA, the CDR3 is TGTGCCAGCTCACCACGAGGGGGACAGGGGGCGGTCTGGGAGCAGTTCTTC. The full variable domain, with the rest looked up from reference TRBV18 and TRBJ2-1, is NAGVMQNPRHLVRRRGQEARLRCSPMKGHSHVYWYRQLPEEGLKFMVYLQKENIIDESGMPKERFSAEFPKEGPSILRIQQVVRGDSAAYFCASSPRGGQGAVWEQFFGPGTRLTVL.

CDR3 nucleotides: TGTGCCAGCAGTGAAGGGACGACCTTAGCGGGATTCTACAATGAGCAGTTCTTC. Its protein is CASSEGTTLAGFYNEQFF. The chain links TRBV2 to TRBJ2-1; TRBD2 matches 8 bases. CDR3 length equals 18 residues. V lost 1 base and J lost 3; bases outside the gene matches: 11. Looked up from germline, CDR1 is SNHLY and CDR2 is FYNNEI.

V and J are TRBV27 and TRBJ1-5; D is perhaps TRBD1 (6 bases). This CDR3 is built from 18 residues. Trimming stripped 3 bases from V and 2 bases from J, with 20 bases between. Germline V CDR1 and CDR2: MNHEY, SMNVEV (reference sequence). This chain's CDR3 is CASSLKFWGQGRNQPQHF. The CDR3 DNA follows: TGTGCCAGCAGTTTGAAGTTTTGGGGGCAGGGACGCAATCAGCCCCAGCATTTT.

The genes are TRBV19 and TRBJ2-7, with a tentative D call TRBD1 (6 bases). V was clipped by 5 bases and J by 4 bases, with 12 bases between them. Germline-derived CDR1 and CDR2 are LNHDA and SQIVND (reference sequence). The CDR3 extends over 13 amino acids. In DNA form, the CDR3 reads TGTGCCAGTAGTCGCCAGGGGATATACGAGCAGTACTTC. As protein: CASSRQGIYEQYF. Looking up the rest from reference TRBV19 and TRBJ2-7 gives the full variable domain: DGGITQSPKYLFRKEGQNVTLSCEQNLNHDAMYWYRQDPGQGLRLIYYSQIVNDFQKGDIAEGYSVSREKKESFPLTVTSAQKNPTAFYLCASSRQGIYEQYFGPGTRLTVT.

The genes are TRBV7-7 and TRBJ2-3, with 12 bases that match TRBD1. CDR1 is SSHAT and CDR2 is FNYEAQ in the germline V gene (reference sequence). This CDR3 has 15 residues. The V gene end was trimmed by 5 bases and the J gene end by 4 bases; junction bases not matched to a gene: 4. This chain's CDR3 is CASSPGTGGADTQYF. Here the CDR3 DNA reads TGTGCCAGCAGCCCAGGGACAGGGGGCGCAGATACGCAGTATTTT.

The chain links TRBV5-1 to TRBJ1-1; D is possibly TRBD1 (5 bases). The V gene's germline CDR1 is SGHRS and CDR2 YFSETQ. V was pared by 4 bases and J by 5 bases, with 15 bases between. The CDR3 is 14 residues long. The CDR3 DNA follows: TGCGCCAGCAGCGATGGCAGGGTGGGAACTGAAGCTTTCTTT. Its protein product is CASSDGRVGTEAFF.

The J gene is TRBJ1-2, the V gene TRBV7-9; D may be TRBD1 (5 bases). From germline, CDR1 is SEHNR and CDR2 FQNEAQ (reference sequence). This CDR3 comprises 14 residues. V dropped 3 bases and J dropped 8 bases, with 16 bases sitting between them. Here the CDR3 DNA reads TGTGCCAGCAGCTTTTTAGGTGGGCAGGGCGGCTACACCTTC. Its protein product is CASSFLGGQGGYTF.

The rearrangement joins TRBV10-2 to TRBJ1-1, with 8 bases aligning to TRBD1. CDR3 length: 13 residues. The V segment lost 7 bases and the J segment 8 bases; nucleotides outside the gene matches: 9. CDR1 is WSHSY, CDR2 SAAADI, per germline. The CDR3 region is CASIPLRDREAFF. CDR3 bases: TGCGCCAGCATCCCGCTCCGGGACAGGGAAGCTTTCTTT.

The chain employs TRBV14 and TRBJ2-1, with a tentative D call TRBD1 (6 bases). The V gene lost 3 bases and the J gene lost 0 bases, with 12 bases spanning the gap. The CDR3 is made up of 16 amino acids. Germline V gives CDR1 SGHDN, CDR2 FVKESK. The CDR3 nucleotides are TGTGCCAGCAGCCAGGATCAGGGGAGCTCCTACAATGAGCAGTTCTTC. Its translation is CASSQDQGSSYNEQFF.

The V gene is TRBV15, the J gene TRBJ2-5, with 7 bases identical to TRBD1. CDR3 length equals 16 residues. Germline V CDR1 and CDR2: LNHNV, YYDKDF (reference sequence). Unmatched junction bases numbered 12, after V lost 2 bases and J lost 6 bases. For the CDR3, the DNA is TGTGCCACCAGCAGACCCGACACAGGGGTTGGGAAGACCCAGTACTTC. Translated, it gives CATSRPDTGVGKTQYF.

This chain connects TRBV5-4 to TRBJ1-1; 8 nucleotides agree with TRBD1. V shed 0 bases and J 4 bases; nucleotides not matched to a gene: 8. This CDR3 has 16 amino acids. CDR1 is SGHNT and CDR2 is YYREEE in the germline V gene (reference sequence). The CDR3, as DNA: TGTGCCAGCAGCTTGGACTGGACAGGGAGCGGCACTGAAGCTTTCTTT. It translates to CASSLDWTGSGTEAFF. Full variable domain (remainder filled in from reference TRBV5-4 and TRBJ1-1): ETGVTQSPTHLIKTRGQQVTLRCSSQSGHNTVSWYQQALGQGPQFIFQYYREEENGRGNFPPRFSGLQFPNYSSELNVNALELDDSALYLCASSLDWTGSGTEAFFGQGTRLTVV.

This rearrangement joins TRBV27 to TRBJ1-2; 12 bases match TRBD1. There are 17 residues in the CDR3. Trimming at V came to 5 bases and at J to 2 bases, leaving 9 bases not matched to a gene. Germline V CDR1 and CDR2: MNHEY, SMNVEV (reference sequence). The CDR3 DNA sequence: TGTGCCAGCAGTACCCAGGGACAGGGGGCGCGCAACTATGGCTACACCTTC. Its translation: CASSTQGQGARNYGYTF.

V is TRBV5-6 and J is TRBJ1-1, with D tentatively TRBD1 (5 bases). Germline CDR1 and CDR2: SGHDT and YYEEEE. Trimming shortened V by 5 bases and J by 8 bases, and 13 bases separated the two germline ends. The CDR3 sequence is 12 residues long. CDR3: CASRYGQGEAFF. DNA for the CDR3: TGTGCCAGCAGATATGGACAAGGGGAAGCTTTCTTT.

This chain links TRBV6-6 with TRBJ2-7; D might be TRBD1 (6 bases). CDR1 MNHNY and CDR2 SVGAGI come from the germline V gene (reference sequence). V was pared by 10 bases and J by 3 bases, with 22 bases between. The CDR3 has 15 residues. The CDR3 loop is CATVQGSKPVYEQYF. The CDR3 DNA reads as TGTGCCACCGTCCAGGGGAGCAAACCAGTCTACGAGCAGTACTTC.